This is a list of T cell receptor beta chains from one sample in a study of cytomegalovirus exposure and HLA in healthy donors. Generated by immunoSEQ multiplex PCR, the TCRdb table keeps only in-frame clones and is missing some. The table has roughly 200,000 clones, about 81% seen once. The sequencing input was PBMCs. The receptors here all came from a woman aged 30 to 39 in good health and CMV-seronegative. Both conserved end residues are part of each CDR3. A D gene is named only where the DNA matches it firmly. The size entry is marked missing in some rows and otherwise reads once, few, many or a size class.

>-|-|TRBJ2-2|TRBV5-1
TGCGCCAGCAGCTTGGTCTCTAGTAGCTACTCGGGGGAGCTGTTTTTT
CASSLVSSSYSGELFF
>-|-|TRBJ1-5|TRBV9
TGTGCCAGCAGCGTAGAGCCCTATAAGCCCCAGCATTTT
CASSVEPYKPQHF
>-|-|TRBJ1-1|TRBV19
TGTGCCAGTAGTAGGGGGGTGGGCGCTGAAGCTTTCTTT
CASSRGVGAEAFF
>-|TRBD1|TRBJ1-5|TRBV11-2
TGTGCCAGCAGCTCTACCGGGACAGGGTGGAATCAGCCCCAGCATTTT
CASSSTGTGWNQPQHF
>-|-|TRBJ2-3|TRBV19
TGTGCCAGTAAAGGACAGAATTCCCCCACAGATACGCAGTATTTT
CASKGQNSPTDTQYF
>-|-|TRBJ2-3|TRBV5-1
TGCGCCAGCAGCTTGGAGCCAGGGAAGGGTCCGCAGTATTTT
CASSLEPGKGPQYF
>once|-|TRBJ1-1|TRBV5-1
TGCGCCAGCAGCTTAGGGGAGGATTCTGAAGCTTTCTTT
CASSLGEDSEAFF
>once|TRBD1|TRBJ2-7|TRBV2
TGTGCCAACTATGGACAGGGGGGGTACGAGCAGTACTTC
CANYGQGGYEQYF
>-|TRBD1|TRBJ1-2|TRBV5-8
TGTGCCAGCAAGAAAACCGGGACAGGGGCATACGGTTACTATGGCTACACCTTC
CASKKTGTGAYGYYGYTF
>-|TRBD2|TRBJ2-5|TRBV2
TGTGCCAGCAGTGAAGGGGTACTAGCGGGGGTCCAAGAGACCCAGTACTTC
CASSEGVLAGVQETQYF
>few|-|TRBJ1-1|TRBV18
TGTGCCAGCTCCCCTTGGGGGCGGAACACTGAAGCTTTCTTT
CASSPWGRNTEAFF
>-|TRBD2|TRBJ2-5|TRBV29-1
TGCAGCGTTGAAGATAGTGGCCCGAGTAGCGGGGGAGGTGGAGAGACCCAGTACTTC
CSVEDSGPSSGGGGETQYF
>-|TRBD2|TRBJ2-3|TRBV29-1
TGCAGCGTTGAACGGACTAGCGGGGCCACAGATACGCAGTATTTT
CSVERTSGATDTQYF
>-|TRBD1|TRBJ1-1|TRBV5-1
TGCGCCAGCAGCCCTGGACCGCGGACAGGGCAGAACACTGAAGCTTTCTTT
CASSPGPRTGQNTEAFF
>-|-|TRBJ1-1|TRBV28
TGTGCCAGCAGTTACGTACAGGACACTGAAGCTTTCTTT
CASSYVQDTEAFF
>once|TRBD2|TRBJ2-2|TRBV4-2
TGTGCCAGCAGCCAAGTCCTCCCAAGACTAGCGGGAGATTATGCCGGGGAGCTGTTTTTT
CASSQVLPRLAGDYAGELFF
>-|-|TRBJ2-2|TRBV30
TGTGCCTGGAGTTACAGGGAAAACACCGGGGAGCTGTTTTTT
CAWSYRENTGELFF
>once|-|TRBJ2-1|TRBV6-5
TGTGCCAGCAGTTACGGTAGACTTGGCTCCTACAATGAGCAGTTCTTC
CASSYGRLGSYNEQFF
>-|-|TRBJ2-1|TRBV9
TGTGCCAGCAGCCCTTTATTCCTAAATGAGCAGTTCTTC
CASSPLFLNEQFF
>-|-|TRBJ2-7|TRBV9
TGTGCCAGCAGCGTAGGGGAGAGTGGGGCCTACGAGCAGTACTTC
CASSVGESGAYEQYF
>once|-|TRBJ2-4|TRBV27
TGTGCCAGCAGTTTCACAGGGCCAAGGTCGGTCAAAAACATTCAGTACTTC
CASSFTGPRSVKNIQYF
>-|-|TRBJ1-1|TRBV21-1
TGTGCCAGCAGCAACCCGGGACTGGCGGGGCTGCGCACTGAAGCTTTCTTT
CASSNPGLAGLRTEAFF
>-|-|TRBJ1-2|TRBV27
TGTGCCAGCAGTTTTCGGGGGTTCTATGGCTACACCTTC
CASSFRGFYGYTF
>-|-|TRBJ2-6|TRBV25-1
TGTGCCAGCAGTGAATTGCACTCTACCTCTGGGGCCAACGTCCTGACTTTC
CASSELHSTSGANVLTF
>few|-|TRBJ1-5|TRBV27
TGTGCCAGCAGTCCCGACAGAATCAATCAGCCCCAGCATTTT
CASSPDRINQPQHF
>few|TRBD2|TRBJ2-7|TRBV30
TGTGCCTGGAGTACCGGGTCTAGCGGGAACGAGCAGTACTTC
CAWSTGSSGNEQYF
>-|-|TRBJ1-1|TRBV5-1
TGCGCCAGCAGCGATCCCGCCGGGGGTCCCACTGAAGCTTTCTTT
CASSDPAGGPTEAFF
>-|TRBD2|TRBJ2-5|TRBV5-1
TGCGCCAGCAGCTTGTCGCTAGCGGGGATCGAGACCCAGTACTTC
CASSLSLAGIETQYF
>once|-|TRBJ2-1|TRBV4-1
TGCGCCAGCAGCCAAGGGGCGCGGGGGCTGGGGGATGAGCAGTTCTTC
CASSQGARGLGDEQFF
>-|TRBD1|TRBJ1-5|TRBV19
TGTGCCAGTAGTATCCGGGACAGGGTGAGGCAGCCCCAGCATTTT
CASSIRDRVRQPQHF
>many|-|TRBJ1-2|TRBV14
TGTGCCAGCAGCCACACGGACTATGGCTACACCTTC
CASSHTDYGYTF
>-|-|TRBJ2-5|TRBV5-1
TGCGCCAGCAGCTTGGCAGACTTCCAAGAGACCCAGTACTTC
CASSLADFQETQYF
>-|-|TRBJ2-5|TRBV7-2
TGTGCCAGCAGCTTAGCCCAGGCAGGCCCCCTGTCGACCCAGTACTTC
CASSLAQAGPLSTQYF
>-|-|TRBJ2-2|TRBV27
TGTGCCAGCAGTTTACGGGTCACCGGGGAGCTGTTTTTT
CASSLRVTGELFF
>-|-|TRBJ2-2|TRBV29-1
TGCAGCGTTGAAGAGGGAACAGCCGCGGGCACCGGGGAGCTGTTTTTT
CSVEEGTAAGTGELFF
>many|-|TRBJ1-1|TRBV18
TGTGCCAGCTCACGAGCCGACACTGAAGCTTTCTTT
CASSRADTEAFF
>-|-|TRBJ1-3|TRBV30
TGTGCCTGGAGTCGAGGGTTGGGTTCTGGAAACACCATATATTTT
CAWSRGLGSGNTIYF
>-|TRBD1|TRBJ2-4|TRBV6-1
TGTGCCAGCAGTGACCTCCCCGGGACAGAAAACATTCAGTACTTC
CASSDLPGTENIQYF
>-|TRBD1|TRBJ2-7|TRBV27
TGTGCCAGCAGCAACCGCCGGGACAGGTCCTACGAGCAGTACTTC
CASSNRRDRSYEQYF
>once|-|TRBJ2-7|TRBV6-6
TGTGCCACCTCTAGGGGGAAGGGGTACGAGCAGTACTTC
CATSRGKGYEQYF
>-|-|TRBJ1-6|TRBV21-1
TGTGCCAGCGGCCGGGACAGGGGAAATTCACCCCTCCACTTT
CASGRDRGNSPLHF
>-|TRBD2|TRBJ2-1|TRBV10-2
TGCGCCAGCAGACTAGCGGGAGGGCCCGGTGGTAATGAGCAGTTCTTC
CASRLAGGPGGNEQFF
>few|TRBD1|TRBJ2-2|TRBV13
TGTGCCAGCAGCTTAGGAGGAGCAGGGGGCCGGGAGCTGTTTTTT
CASSLGGAGGRELFF